This T cell receptor beta chain was found in a study of T-cell reconstitution after alpha-beta-depleted transplantation in children. Study results and limitations: Alpha-beta T cells present about two months after transplant were reported to originate from several hundred expanded graft clones. One year after transplant, T-cell counts and diversity came mostly from newly produced T cells.

Points on this clonotype: Its antigen is currently unknown.

TCRbeta library preparation incorporated unique molecular identifiers. TCRdb re-called the PCR reads through MiXCR, storing one row per CDR3 protein. The table shows fewer than 550,000 distinct CDR3 sequences, with 9.5% to 12% occurring only once. The CDR3 contains 16 residues. J lost 5 bases, V lost 1 base, and 4 bases had no gene match. Per the germline V gene, CDR1 is MGHDK and CDR2 is SYGVNS. Sequenced here: PBMCs, mostly from graft donor cells, sampled 180 days after TCRalphabeta/CD19-depleted stem cell transplant. The TCR originated in a female patient under 10 years old who had a stem cell transplant for aplastic anemia, so the T cells may come from the graft donor. The chain links TRBV25-1 to TRBJ2-3, with TRBD1 matching over 12 bases. CDR3 nucleotide sequence: TGTGCCAGCAGTGAATTAGGGACAGGGGGCAGAGATACGCAGTATTTT. Protein: CASSELGTGGRDTQYF.